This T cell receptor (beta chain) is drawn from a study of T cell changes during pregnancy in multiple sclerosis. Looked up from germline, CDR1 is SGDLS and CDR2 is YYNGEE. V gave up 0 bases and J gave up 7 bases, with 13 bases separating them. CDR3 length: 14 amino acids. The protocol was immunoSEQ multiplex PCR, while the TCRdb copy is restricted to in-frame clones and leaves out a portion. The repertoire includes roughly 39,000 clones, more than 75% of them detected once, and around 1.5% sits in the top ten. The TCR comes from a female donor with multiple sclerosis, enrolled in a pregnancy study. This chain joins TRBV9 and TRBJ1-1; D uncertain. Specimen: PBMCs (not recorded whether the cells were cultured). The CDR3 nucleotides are TGTGCCAGCAGCGTAGATCTTGGAGGGTTTGAAGCTTTCTTT. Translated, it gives CASSVDLGGFEAFF.